A selection of T cell receptor beta chains follows, all from one sample in a study of OX40 agonist ivuxolimab in advanced cancers. TCRdb's copy holds only in-frame clones and misses some; the assay was immunoSEQ multiplex PCR. This table holds under 40,000 clones, just under 90% found once. Sequences were derived from CD4+ or CD8+ T cells sorted from blood, sampled in a trial of the OX40 agonist ivuxolimab. The receptors come from an adult with an advanced solid tumor such as melanoma, head and neck, liver or kidney cancer. The CDR3 runs from the conserved cysteine through the conserved F or W. The D gene is left open where the match is weak. Clone size, where shown, is once, few, many, or a class for clones that have expanded.

clone_size j_call d_call v_call cdr3_aa cdr3_nt
- TRBJ2-6 - TRBV6-4 CASSPGTGGANVLTF TGTGCCAGCAGCCCCGGGACGGGCGGGGCCAACGTCCTGACTTTC
- TRBJ1-1 TRBD1 TRBV19 CASSTNHQGATEAFF TGTGCCAGTAGCACTAATCACCAGGGGGCCACTGAAGCTTTCTTT
- TRBJ2-2 TRBD2 TRBV7-9 CASSSTSGGTGELFF TGTGCCAGCAGCTCGACTAGCGGTGGGACCGGGGAGCTGTTTTTT
- TRBJ2-5 - TRBV2 CASSDGRSQETQYF TGTGCCAGCAGTGATGGCCGCTCCCAAGAGACCCAGTACTTC
many TRBJ2-7 TRBD1 TRBV19 CASSTAGGINEQYF TGTGCCAGTAGTACGGCAGGGGGCATCAACGAGCAGTACTTC
- TRBJ2-3 - TRBV11-2 CASSHPGGKADTQYF TGTGCCAGCAGCCACCCCGGGGGAAAGGCAGATACGCAGTATTTT
- TRBJ1-1 - TRBV19 CASALVGYTEAFF TGTGCCAGTGCGTTAGTAGGGTACACTGAAGCTTTCTTT
- TRBJ2-2 - TRBV5-5 CASSLGGTGPNTGELFF TGTGCCAGCAGCTTGGGAGGGACGGGGCCGAACACCGGGGAGCTGTTTTTT
- TRBJ2-2 TRBD1 TRBV10-2 CASSAGQVNTGELFF TGCGCCAGCAGCGCGGGACAGGTTAACACCGGGGAGCTGTTTTTT
once TRBJ1-2 TRBD1 TRBV20-1 CSARGQGGYTF TGCAGTGCTAGAGGACAGGGGGGCTACACCTTC
- TRBJ1-1 - TRBV9 CASSAGKNTEAFF TGTGCCAGCAGCGCCGGGAAGAACACTGAAGCTTTCTTT
- TRBJ2-1 TRBD2 TRBV14 CASSPFPSGGAYEQFF TGTGCCAGCAGCCCCTTCCCCAGCGGGGGGGCCTATGAGCAGTTCTTC
once TRBJ2-3 - TRBV2 CASSARTQYF TGTGCCAGCAGTGCAAGGACGCAGTATTTT
- TRBJ1-1 - TRBV23-1 CASSPNYKTANTEAFF TGCGCCAGCAGTCCAAACTACAAGACGGCGAACACTGAAGCTTTCTTT
- TRBJ1-5 TRBD1 TRBV6-1 CASSGRGLGLDQPQHF TGTGCCAGCAGTGGCAGGGGGTTGGGGTTGGATCAGCCCCAGCATTTT
- TRBJ2-7 - TRBV13 CASSSWDAGEQYF TGTGCCAGCAGCTCCTGGGACGCTGGGGAGCAGTACTTC
- TRBJ2-3 - TRBV13 CASSSGIHTTDTQYF TGTGCCAGCAGTTCAGGCATCCATACGACAGATACGCAGTATTTT
once TRBJ2-7 TRBD1 TRBV2 CASSEGVRGQGNRYEQYF TGTGCCAGCAGTGAAGGGGTGAGGGGACAGGGTAATCGCTACGAGCAGTACTTC
- TRBJ2-7 - TRBV5-1 CASSLAGYISYEQYF TGCGCCAGCAGCTTGGCCGGTTATATCTCCTACGAGCAGTACTTC
- TRBJ2-5 - TRBV6-5 CASSYSLGPQYF TGTGCCAGCAGTTACTCCCTAGGGCCCCAGTACTTC
- TRBJ2-6 - TRBV30 CAWGGSSGANVLTF TGTGCCTGGGGAGGGAGCTCTGGGGCCAACGTCCTGACTTTC
- TRBJ2-1 TRBD2 TRBV14 CASSQEFFPRLAEWEQFF TGTGCCAGCAGCCAAGAATTCTTCCCCCGGCTAGCGGAATGGGAGCAGTTCTTC